This T cell receptor (beta chain) was recovered during a study of cytomegalovirus exposure and HLA in healthy donors. The PCR had 60 Vbeta and 13 Jbeta primers. Using immunoSEQ multiplex PCR, the repertoire was profiled, and TCRdb retains in-frame clones only, with some absent. The repertoire has 97,000 or so clones, 60% to 80% of them found once; the top ten carry 9.6%. The CDR3 covers 12 residues. Germline CDR1 reads SNHLY; CDR2 reads FYNNEI. The V end was cut by 4 bases, the J end by 9 bases, with 10 bases between. The chain joins TRBV2 to TRBJ2-1; D perhaps matches TRBD1 (6 bases). Sequencing was carried out using PBMCs. The clonotype comes from a male donor in good health and CMV-seropositive. The CDR3, as DNA: TGTGCCAGCAGTGGGTTAGGGGGTGAGCAGTTCTTC. Translated, it gives CASSGLGGEQFF.